The T cell receptor (beta chain) described here comes from a study of T cells expressing NK-cell markers. As for the study in general: Sequencing of TCR beta repertoires drew on sorted CD3+CD56+NKG2C+, CD3+CD56+NKG2C- and CD3+CD56-NKG2C+ T cells. Out of eight donors sequenced, seven tested HCMV-seropositive and the remaining one seronegative. General study results and limits: Certain NKG2C+ T cell clones were expanded, and their HCMV specificity remained unclear.

This CDR3 comprises 16 residues. Germline CDR1 reads SGHTA; CDR2 reads FQGNSA. In the case of this clonotype: Its matching antigen is unknown.

The cDNA for TCR beta came from 5'RACE template switching with UMIs. TCRdb re-analyzed the 5' RACE reads; it lists each CDR3 protein once, without DNA. The sample holds some 410,000 distinct CDR3 sequences. V usage is TRBV7-2 and J usage is TRBJ1-2; no DNA is available, so the TRBD1 call from TCRdb remains unchecked. The specimen was blood T cells: a sorted CD56 or NKG2C T cell subset, CD4+ or CD8+ T cells, or bulk PBMC T cells (not recorded which). The TCR sequence derives from a woman between 18 and 75 years old in good health. The CDR3 reads CASSARVAGGSYGYTF.